This T cell receptor (beta chain) comes out of a study of cytomegalovirus exposure and HLA in healthy donors. To note about this clone: Its antigen is undetermined.

Germline V gene sequence: CDR1 MDHEN, CDR2 SYDVKM. V shed 4 bases and J shed 6 bases, with 21 bases lying between them. This CDR3 spans 16 amino acids. Primers for the PCR totalled 60 Vbeta and 13 Jbeta. Profiling relied on immunoSEQ multiplex PCR, and the TCRdb table lists in-frame clones only, not all of them. The table includes 150,000 to 200,000 clones, around 85% detected once. Findings and caveats of the study: Presence/absence analysis assumed near-uniform sequencing depth across donors.

The receptor was isolated from a woman in her fifties or sixties in good health and CMV-seronegative. Sequenced material: PBMCs. This chain uses TRBV28 with TRBJ1-1; D perhaps matches TRBD1 (6 bases). For the CDR3, the DNA is TGTGCCAGCAGTTCCGCTCCGGGCGGGGGCCCGGCTGAAGCTTTCTTT. Translating gives CASSSAPGGGPAEAFF.